This is a list of T cell receptor beta chains from one sample in a study of T-cell reconstitution after alpha-beta-depleted transplantation in children. A single record per CDR3 protein comes from TCRdb applying MiXCR to the PCR reads. The sample holds 100,000 or so distinct CDR3 sequences, around 7.8% seen once. The sequenced sample was PBMCs, obtained before TCRalphabeta/CD19-depleted stem cell transplant. These receptors were taken from a boy aged 2 to 10 with acute lymphoblastic leukemia, due to receive a stem cell transplant. Both conserved end residues are part of each CDR3. A D gene is named only where the DNA matches it firmly. Size is omitted from some rows. Given values are once, few, many or a class for expanded clones.

d_gene: -
j_gene: TRBJ2-3
v_gene: TRBV7-6
abundance: few
CDR3aa: CASSPAGLLTDTQYF
CDR3nt: TGTGCCAGCAGCCCTGCGGGACTGCTCACAGATACGCAGTATTTT

d_gene: -
j_gene: TRBJ2-1
v_gene: TRBV7-2
abundance: many
CDR3aa: CASSLALRVAYNEQFF
CDR3nt: TGTGCCAGCAGCTTAGCGCTGAGGGTTGCCTACAATGAGCAGTTCTTC

d_gene: -
j_gene: TRBJ1-1
v_gene: TRBV6-5
abundance: -
CDR3aa: CASSYRGGDTEAFF
CDR3nt: TGTGCCAGCAGTTACAGGGGGGGTGACACTGAAGCTTTCTTT

d_gene: -
j_gene: TRBJ2-5
v_gene: TRBV6-1
abundance: -
CDR3aa: CASSEAGQETQYF
CDR3nt: TGTGCCAGCAGTGAAGCGGGTCAAGAGACCCAGTACTTC

d_gene: -
j_gene: TRBJ1-5
v_gene: TRBV21-1
abundance: -
CDR3aa: CASSNFGTGGNQPQHF
CDR3nt: TGTGCCAGCAGCAACTTCGGGACAGGGGGCAATCAGCCCCAGCATTTT

d_gene: -
j_gene: TRBJ1-1
v_gene: TRBV20-1
abundance: many
CDR3aa: CSARDRRAGLGYTEAFF
CDR3nt: TGCAGTGCTAGAGACCGACGGGCAGGGTTGGGGTACACTGAAGCTTTCTTT

d_gene: TRBD1
j_gene: TRBJ2-7
v_gene: TRBV12-3/TRBV12-4
abundance: many
CDR3aa: CASSLRDSPNYEQYF
CDR3nt: TGTGCCAGCAGTTTACGGGACAGCCCCAACTACGAGCAGTACTTC

d_gene: TRBD1
j_gene: TRBJ2-7
v_gene: TRBV10-3
abundance: many
CDR3aa: CAISGQGRSYEQYF
CDR3nt: TGTGCCATCAGTGGACAGGGGCGATCCTACGAGCAGTACTTC

d_gene: -
j_gene: TRBJ2-3
v_gene: TRBV5-1
abundance: few
CDR3aa: CASSFQPTGTQYF
CDR3nt: TGCGCCAGCAGCTTCCAGCCGACGGGTACGCAGTATTTT

d_gene: TRBD2
j_gene: TRBJ2-1
v_gene: TRBV7-9
abundance: few
CDR3aa: CASSFDPGLAGFNEQFF
CDR3nt: TGTGCCAGCAGCTTCGATCCGGGACTAGCGGGTTTCAATGAGCAGTTCTTC

d_gene: -
j_gene: TRBJ2-2
v_gene: TRBV5-5
abundance: few
CDR3aa: CASSPGTTNTGELFF
CDR3nt: TGTGCCAGCAGCCCCGGGACAACGAACACCGGGGAGCTGTTTTTT

d_gene: -
j_gene: TRBJ2-5
v_gene: TRBV7-7
abundance: few
CDR3aa: CASSSVGWGGQETQYF
CDR3nt: TGTGCCAGCAGCTCCGTTGGTTGGGGTGGCCAAGAGACCCAGTACTTC

d_gene: TRBD1
j_gene: TRBJ1-2
v_gene: TRBV7-3
abundance: -
CDR3aa: CASGPGQSNYGYTF
CDR3nt: TGTGCCAGCGGCCCGGGACAGAGCAACTATGGCTACACCTTC

d_gene: -
j_gene: TRBJ2-3
v_gene: TRBV2
abundance: many
CDR3aa: CASSEGYTQYF
CDR3nt: TGTGCCAGCAGTGAAGGCTATACGCAGTATTTT

d_gene: -
j_gene: TRBJ1-3
v_gene: TRBV7-6
abundance: few
CDR3aa: CASSLSAVSSGNTIYF
CDR3nt: TGTGCCAGCAGCTTATCGGCAGTGAGCTCTGGAAACACCATATATTTT

d_gene: TRBD2
j_gene: TRBJ2-3
v_gene: TRBV25-1
abundance: many
CDR3aa: CASSGVSGVADTQYF
CDR3nt: TGTGCCAGCAGTGGGGTTAGCGGGGTGGCAGATACGCAGTATTTT

d_gene: -
j_gene: TRBJ1-6
v_gene: TRBV20-1
abundance: -
CDR3aa: CSARPTVLSPLHF
CDR3nt: TGCAGTGCTAGACCTACGGTTCTTTCACCCCTCCACTTT

d_gene: TRBD2
j_gene: TRBJ2-7
v_gene: TRBV20-1
abundance: few
CDR3aa: CSARDLRLAAYEQYF
CDR3nt: TGCAGTGCTAGAGATTTGAGACTAGCGGCCTACGAGCAGTACTTC

d_gene: TRBD1
j_gene: TRBJ2-7
v_gene: TRBV7-2
abundance: many
CDR3aa: CASSWGQGPREQYF
CDR3nt: TGTGCCAGCAGCTGGGGACAGGGTCCTAGGGAGCAGTACTTC

d_gene: -
j_gene: TRBJ1-3
v_gene: TRBV9
abundance: few
CDR3aa: CASSLVGATIYF
CDR3nt: TGTGCCAGCAGCCTAGTTGGGGCCACCATATATTTT

d_gene: -
j_gene: TRBJ1-1
v_gene: TRBV9
abundance: few
CDR3aa: CASSGPGLGEAFF
CDR3nt: TGTGCCAGCAGCGGACCGGGGCTTGGTGAAGCTTTCTTT

d_gene: -
j_gene: TRBJ2-2
v_gene: TRBV12-3/TRBV12-4
abundance: -
CDR3aa: CASSFDLNTGELFF
CDR3nt: TGTGCCAGCAGTTTCGATCTGAACACCGGGGAGCTGTTTTTT

d_gene: -
j_gene: TRBJ2-1
v_gene: TRBV18
abundance: -
CDR3aa: CASSPQVGGVEQFF
CDR3nt: TGTGCCAGCTCACCACAAGTGGGGGGAGTTGAGCAGTTCTTC

d_gene: TRBD2
j_gene: TRBJ2-3
v_gene: TRBV5-5
abundance: few
CDR3aa: CASSHTGGPDTQYF
CDR3nt: TGTGCCAGCAGCCACACGGGGGGGCCAGATACGCAGTATTTT

d_gene: -
j_gene: TRBJ1-2
v_gene: TRBV4-2
abundance: few
CDR3aa: CASSQEEAGPYGYTF
CDR3nt: TGTGCCAGCAGCCAAGAAGAAGCAGGGCCGTATGGCTACACCTTC

d_gene: -
j_gene: TRBJ2-7
v_gene: TRBV3-1
abundance: -
CDR3aa: CASSQDYVGLHEQYF
CDR3nt: TGTGCCAGCAGCCAAGATTACGTCGGACTCCACGAGCAGTACTTC

d_gene: -
j_gene: TRBJ2-3
v_gene: TRBV5-8
abundance: -
CDR3aa: CASSLRHDTQYF
CDR3nt: TGTGCCAGCAGCTTGCGCCATGATACGCAGTATTTT

d_gene: -
j_gene: TRBJ1-1
v_gene: TRBV9
abundance: many
CDR3aa: CASSVGGKPEAFF
CDR3nt: TGTGCCAGCAGCGTAGGAGGGAAGCCTGAAGCTTTCTTT

d_gene: -
j_gene: TRBJ1-5
v_gene: TRBV7-6
abundance: -
CDR3aa: CASSYGDGNQPQHF
CDR3nt: TGTGCCAGCAGCTACGGGGACGGCAATCAGCCCCAGCATTTT

d_gene: TRBD1
j_gene: TRBJ2-2
v_gene: TRBV5-6
abundance: many
CDR3aa: CASRVTGVSTGELFF
CDR3nt: TGTGCCAGCAGGGTTACAGGGGTTTCCACCGGGGAGCTGTTTTTT

d_gene: -
j_gene: TRBJ1-6
v_gene: TRBV10-3
abundance: -
CDR3aa: CAISESQRGDINSPLHF
CDR3nt: TGTGCCATCAGTGAGTCCCAGAGGGGGGATATTAATTCACCCCTCCACTTT

d_gene: TRBD1
j_gene: TRBJ2-7
v_gene: TRBV29-1
abundance: few
CDR3aa: CSVTGDEQYF
CDR3nt: TGCAGCGTGACAGGGGACGAGCAGTACTTC

d_gene: TRBD1
j_gene: TRBJ1-1
v_gene: TRBV7-9
abundance: many
CDR3aa: CASTWTGYAEAFF
CDR3nt: TGTGCCAGCACCTGGACAGGGTACGCTGAAGCTTTCTTT

d_gene: TRBD1
j_gene: TRBJ2-2
v_gene: TRBV24-1
abundance: medium-sized
CDR3aa: CATSDLTGGDTGELFF
CDR3nt: TGTGCCACCAGTGATTTAACAGGGGGCGACACCGGGGAGCTGTTTTTT

d_gene: TRBD1
j_gene: TRBJ2-1
v_gene: TRBV9
abundance: many
CDR3aa: CASSAMTGLSSYNEQFF
CDR3nt: TGTGCCAGCAGCGCCATGACAGGGCTGAGCTCCTACAATGAGCAGTTCTTC

d_gene: -
j_gene: TRBJ1-1
v_gene: TRBV20-1
abundance: few
CDR3aa: CSADLTHGDTEAFF
CDR3nt: TGCAGTGCGGACCTAACCCACGGGGACACTGAAGCTTTCTTT

d_gene: TRBD2
j_gene: TRBJ2-2
v_gene: TRBV12-3/TRBV12-4
abundance: many
CDR3aa: CASSFGGGNTGELFF
CDR3nt: TGTGCCAGCAGTTTTGGCGGGGGGAACACCGGGGAGCTGTTTTTT

d_gene: TRBD1
j_gene: TRBJ1-6
v_gene: TRBV5-1
abundance: -
CDR3aa: CASSGTTGGLSPLHF
CDR3nt: TGCGCCAGCAGCGGCACGACAGGGGGCCTTTCACCCCTCCACTTT

d_gene: -
j_gene: TRBJ1-1
v_gene: TRBV29-1
abundance: many
CDR3aa: CSVESELNTEAFF
CDR3nt: TGCAGCGTTGAATCAGAGCTTAACACTGAAGCTTTCTTT

d_gene: -
j_gene: TRBJ1-2
v_gene: TRBV10-3
abundance: few
CDR3aa: CAISEEKSGYTF
CDR3nt: TGTGCCATCAGTGAGGAGAAGAGTGGCTACACCTTC

d_gene: -
j_gene: TRBJ2-7
v_gene: TRBV7-8
abundance: many
CDR3aa: CASSLGVMDSPLEQYF
CDR3nt: TGTGCCAGCAGCTTAGGGGTCATGGACAGCCCCCTCGAGCAGTACTTC

d_gene: TRBD1
j_gene: TRBJ2-2
v_gene: TRBV13
abundance: few
CDR3aa: CASSYGTGGSTGELFF
CDR3nt: TGTGCCAGCAGCTATGGGACAGGGGGCAGCACCGGGGAGCTGTTTTTT

d_gene: -
j_gene: TRBJ1-1
v_gene: TRBV7-3
abundance: many
CDR3aa: CASSSAEGTEAFF
CDR3nt: TGTGCCAGCAGCTCCGCTGAGGGCACTGAAGCTTTCTTT

d_gene: TRBD1
j_gene: TRBJ1-6
v_gene: TRBV4-1
abundance: few
CDR3aa: CASSQGQGGNSPLHF
CDR3nt: TGCGCCAGCAGCCAAGGACAGGGCGGGAATTCACCCCTCCACTTT

d_gene: -
j_gene: TRBJ2-1
v_gene: TRBV20-1
abundance: many
CDR3aa: CSASRATYNEQFF
CDR3nt: TGCAGTGCCTCACGAGCGACTTACAATGAGCAGTTCTTC

d_gene: -
j_gene: TRBJ1-2
v_gene: TRBV2
abundance: few
CDR3aa: CASSEIQAPYTF
CDR3nt: TGTGCCAGCAGTGAAATCCAGGCGCCCTACACCTTC

d_gene: -
j_gene: TRBJ1-1
v_gene: TRBV10-3
abundance: few
CDR3aa: CATNTGSRPEAFF
CDR3nt: TGTGCCACCAACACAGGGTCTAGGCCTGAAGCTTTCTTT

d_gene: -
j_gene: TRBJ1-2
v_gene: TRBV5-6
abundance: many
CDR3aa: CASSLDSNRVYGYTF
CDR3nt: TGTGCCAGCAGCTTGGACAGTAACCGCGTGTATGGCTACACCTTC

d_gene: TRBD1
j_gene: TRBJ2-3
v_gene: TRBV5-4
abundance: many
CDR3aa: CASSEGQGGADTQYF
CDR3nt: TGTGCCAGCAGCGAGGGACAGGGAGGCGCAGATACGCAGTATTTT

d_gene: -
j_gene: TRBJ1-4
v_gene: TRBV5-1
abundance: many
CDR3aa: CASSFAATNEKLFF
CDR3nt: TGCGCCAGCAGCTTCGCAGCAACTAATGAAAAACTGTTTTTT

d_gene: -
j_gene: TRBJ1-6
v_gene: TRBV20-1
abundance: many
CDR3aa: CSARVAGSSYNSPLHF
CDR3nt: TGCAGTGCTAGAGTGGCGGGAAGCTCCTATAATTCACCCCTCCACTTT

d_gene: -
j_gene: TRBJ2-3
v_gene: TRBV7-2
abundance: many
CDR3aa: CASSLFRGTDTQYF
CDR3nt: TGTGCCAGCAGCTTATTCCGGGGAACAGATACGCAGTATTTT

d_gene: -
j_gene: TRBJ1-6
v_gene: TRBV3-1
abundance: many
CDR3aa: CASSQGVRGNSPLHF
CDR3nt: TGTGCCAGCAGCCAAGGGGTCCGCGGGAATTCACCCCTCCACTTT

d_gene: -
j_gene: TRBJ2-7
v_gene: TRBV20-1
abundance: many
CDR3aa: CSALSGSSYEQYF
CDR3nt: TGCAGTGCTCTTTCGGGATCATCCTACGAGCAGTACTTC

d_gene: -
j_gene: TRBJ1-2
v_gene: TRBV27
abundance: -
CDR3aa: CASSSAGPYGYTF
CDR3nt: TGTGCCAGCAGTTCGGCAGGGCCCTATGGCTACACCTTC

d_gene: -
j_gene: TRBJ2-1
v_gene: TRBV6-5
abundance: many
CDR3aa: CASRGGSSYNEQFF
CDR3nt: TGTGCCAGTAGAGGTGGAAGCTCCTACAATGAGCAGTTCTTC

d_gene: TRBD1
j_gene: TRBJ2-3
v_gene: TRBV28
abundance: many
CDR3aa: CASSSSRDRPHTDTQYF
CDR3nt: TGTGCCAGCAGTTCCTCCAGGGACAGACCCCACACAGATACGCAGTATTTT